These 4 T cell receptor beta chains came from one sample sequenced in a study of cytomegalovirus exposure and HLA in healthy donors. Primers for the PCR totalled 60 Vbeta and 13 Jbeta. Sequenced by immunoSEQ multiplex PCR; TCRdb stores in-frame clones only, minus some. The sample holds 150,000 to 200,000 clones, approximately 80% seen once. The material sequenced was PBMCs. The receptors originated from a man in his late teens or twenties in good health and CMV-seronegative.

This clone has a handful of counts. The V and J genes are TRBV4-1 and TRBJ2-4; possible D gene TRBD1, 6 bases. Looked up from germline, CDR1 is MGHRA and CDR2 is YSYEKL. Trimming took off 1 base at V and 2 bases at J, with 15 bases between the two ends. The CDR3 runs 17 residues. CDR3 bases: TGCGCCAGCAGCCAAGGAAGGGCCAGGGGTACCAAAAACATTCAGTACTTC. Its translation is CASSQGRARGTKNIQYF.

The chain joins TRBV5-6 to TRBJ2-7, with 9 bases lining up with TRBD2. This CDR3 is built from 14 residues. The V gene's germline CDR1 is SGHDT and CDR2 YYEEEE. Trimming cost V 5 bases and J 4 bases; bases outside gene matches: 7. CDR3 sequence: CASSISGRVYEQYF. CDR3 nucleotides: TGTGCCAGCAGTATTAGCGGGAGAGTGTACGAGCAGTACTTC.

The chain uses TRBV5-1 and TRBJ2-7; TRBD1 matches at 7 bases. Losses at the gene ends were 0 bases for V and 4 bases for J; bases not matched to a gene: 7. The CDR3 loop spans 15 amino acids. Germline V gene data show CDR1 as SGHRS and CDR2 as YFSETQ. The CDR3: CASSLVEGGTYEQYF. In nucleotides, the CDR3 is TGCGCCAGCAGCTTGGTCGAAGGGGGCACTTACGAGCAGTACTTC.

The chain joins TRBV6-5 to TRBJ1-2; 8 positions agree with TRBD1. The germline gives CDR1 MNHEY, CDR2 SVGAGI. With 0 bases clipped from V and 5 bases from J, the junction kept 5 bases outside the gene matches. The CDR3 contains 15 residues. This CDR3 is CASSYSDRGEYGYTF. The CDR3 DNA follows: TGTGCCAGCAGTTACTCCGACAGGGGCGAGTATGGCTACACCTTC.